Presented here are 13 T cell receptor beta chains from one specimen sequenced in a study of T cells in Graves' hyperthyroidism and ophthalmopathy. Amplification of TCR beta CDR3 regions was performed using RNA transcripts as template. HTBI primers drove first-round RT-PCR of the TCR CDR3. TCRdb independently ran MiXCR on the multiplex PCR reads; one entry per CDR3 protein. The data contain fewer than 800,000 distinct CDR3 sequences, 16% of them singletons. Material for sequencing was blood. The receptors here all came from a man aged 18 to 35 with Graves' hyperthyroidism.

At least ten counts were recorded for this clonotype. The chain employs TRBV15 and TRBJ2-3; a possible D gene is TRBD2 (5 bases). V lost 0 bases, J lost 8 bases, and 9 bases lay in between. The CDR3 is 13 amino acids. From germline, CDR1 is LNHNV and CDR2 YYDKDF (reference sequence). The CDR3: CATSRERVGTQYF. As DNA, the CDR3 is TGTGCCACCAGCAGAGAGAGGGTTGGTACGCAGTATTTT. The variable domain in full, with the rest retrieved from reference TRBV15 and TRBJ2-3, is DAMVIQNPRYQVTQFGKPVTLSCSQTLNHNVMYWYQQKSSQAPKLLFHYYDKDFNNEADTPDNFQSRRPNTSFCFLDIRSPGLGDTAMYLCATSRERVGTQYFGPGTRLTVL.

This clonotype was detected ten times or more. The V and J genes are TRBV2 and TRBJ1-5; perhaps TRBD1 as D (5 bases). The CDR3 is made up of 15 amino acids. Germline V lookup: CDR1 SNHLY, CDR2 FYNNEI. Trimming left V 0 bases short and J 5 bases short, with 11 bases between. The DNA for the CDR3 is TGTGCCAGCAGTGAAGCGCTTCAGGGCGATCAGCCCCAGCATTTT. It specifies CASSEALQGDQPQHF.

This clonotype was detected only a few times. The rearrangement joins TRBV6-2 or TRBV6-3 to TRBJ2-2; unclear D gene. The CDR3 length is 15 residues. V shed 3 bases and J shed 0 bases, with 8 bases lying between them. The germline CDR1 and CDR2 sequences are MNHEY and SVGEGT. The CDR3 DNA sequence: TGTGCCAGCAGTTATCTCGGCCCGAACACCGGGGAGCTGTTTTTT. This codes for CASSYLGPNTGELFF.

On this clonotype itself: This sequence may be a read error, since a much larger clone differs from it by one base. The rearrangement uses TRBV7-9 and TRBJ2-1; the match to TRBD1 covers 9 bases. The germline CDR1 and CDR2 sequences are SEHNR and FQNEAQ (reference sequence). The CDR3 is 15 residues long. Here the CDR3 DNA reads TGTGCCAACAGCTTCCCGGGACAGGGTTATGGTGAGCAGTTCTTC. Protein sequence: CANSFPGQGYGEQFF.

This chain uses TRBV20-1 with TRBJ2-2, with D maybe TRBD1 (5 bases). TRBJ1-1 explains the end of the DNA better; the J call may be wrong. The germline gives CDR1 DFQATT, CDR2 SNEGSKA (reference sequence). CDR3 length: 10 residues. CDR3 sequence (DNA): TGCAGTGCTAGAGTGGGGGGAGCTTTCTTT. Encoded protein: CSARVGGAFF.

This clonotype was seen a few times. The V and J genes are TRBV12-3 or TRBV12-4 and TRBJ2-7; D ambiguous. V was pared by 5 bases and J by 5 bases, with 19 bases between. The CDR3 has 15 amino acids. The CDR3: CASSGLSKGFNEQYF. The CDR3 DNA sequence: TGTGCCAGCAGTGGCCTATCCAAAGGGTTCAACGAGCAGTACTTC.

This clonotype was counted many times. V and J are TRBV10-1 and TRBJ2-1; TRBD2 is a possible D gene (5 bases). V lost 6 bases and J lost 0, with 12 bases in between. Germline CDR1 reads WNHNN; CDR2 reads SYGVQD (reference sequence). The CDR3 totals 15 residues. The CDR3, as DNA: TGCGCCAGCAGCCCAGCGGTTAGCTCCTACAATGAGCAGTTCTTC. This encodes CASSPAVSSYNEQFF.

This clonotype occurred a few times. This may be a read error: a much more frequent sequence differs by one nucleotide. The chain combines TRBV27 with TRBJ2-1, with 9 bases matching TRBD1. From germline, CDR1 is MNHEY and CDR2 SMNVEV (reference sequence). Trimming took 5 bases from V and 9 from J; bases not matched to a gene: 2. The length of the CDR3 is 12 residues. The CDR3 sequence is CASSRGQGEQFF. The CDR3 nucleotides are TGTGCCAGCAGTCGGGGACAGGGTGAGCAGTTCTTC.

This clonotype was seen at least ten times. The rearrangement links TRBV18 to TRBJ2-3; D is uncertain. Per germline, CDR1 KGHSH and CDR2 LQKENI. CDR3 length equals 15 residues. The V gene lost 4 bases and the J gene lost 2 bases, with 13 bases spanning the gap. The chain's CDR3 is CASSRQELTTDTQYF. The CDR3 bases are TGTGCCAGCTCACGGCAGGAGCTAACCACAGATACGCAGTATTTT.

The rearrangement joins TRBV28 to TRBJ2-7; maybe TRBD1 (5 bases). CDR3 length: 13 residues. V was trimmed by 2 bases and J by 5 bases, leaving 10 bases between them. Germline CDR1 reads MDHEN; CDR2 reads SYDVKM. The CDR3 DNA reads as TGTGCCAGCAGTTTACCAGGGTGGGACGAGCAGTACTTC. Translating it yields CASSLPGWDEQYF.

This sequence joins TRBV20-1 and TRBJ2-7; D possibly corresponds to TRBD2 (5 bases). Germline CDR1 and CDR2: DFQATT and SNEGSKA (reference sequence). The CDR3 has 14 amino acids. V gave up 0 bases and J gave up 2 bases, with 11 bases separating them. Here the CDR3 DNA reads TGCAGTGCTAGAGAGTATCCAGCGGCCTACGAGCAGTACTTC. Translated: CSAREYPAAYEQYF.

There are a few counts of this clonotype. The gene calls are TRBV30 and TRBJ2-3; the match to TRBD1 covers 10 bases. Germline loops: CDR1 GTSNPN, CDR2 SVGIG (reference sequence). This CDR3 is 15 amino acids long. With V trimmed by 4 bases and J by 2 bases, 6 bases remained unmatched. The CDR3 DNA reads as TGTGCCTGGACCGGACAGGGGGAACACACAGATACGCAGTATTTT. This codes for CAWTGQGEHTDTQYF.

This clonotype was picked up many times. The gene calls are TRBV28 and TRBJ1-1, with no clear D. The germline V gene has CDR1 MDHEN and CDR2 SYDVKM. CDR3 size: 12 residues. Trimming took 6 bases from V and 1 from J, leaving 6 bases between them. The chain's CDR3 is CASRLQNTEAFF. The CDR3 DNA reads as TGTGCCAGCAGGCTACAGAACACTGAAGCTTTCTTT.